This T cell receptor beta chain was captured in a study of T cells after yellow fever vaccination. The germline V gene encodes CDR1 MNHEY and CDR2 SVGEGT. Trimming stripped 2 bases from V and 1 base from J, with 12 bases between. CDR3 length: 17 amino acids. For TCR, cDNA came from 5'RACE template switching, which added a universal primer site and UMIs. TCRdb processed the 5' RACE reads anew with MiXCR; each CDR3 protein has one entry. This table holds around 530,000 distinct CDR3 sequences, about a sixth found once. This clonotype has a handful of counts. Its cognate antigen is unknown. The study's findings and limits: Weaker, the secondary response had a peak occurring faster, on day 5 versus 15. Booster samples showed a return of most primary-vaccination clones (roughly 96% CD4, around 85% CD8). Abundant clonotypes from the bulk population could contaminate FACS-sorted repertoires.

This receptor was taken from a man younger than 35 who received the YFV17D yellow fever vaccine. The chain carries TRBV6-2 or TRBV6-3 and TRBJ2-6; D call uncertain. Material: PBMCs, obtained about 5 days after the first yellow fever vaccination. CDR3: CASSYPELRSGANVLTF. As DNA, the CDR3 is TGTGCCAGCAGTTACCCCGAATTGAGGTCTGGGGCCAACGTCCTGACTTTC.